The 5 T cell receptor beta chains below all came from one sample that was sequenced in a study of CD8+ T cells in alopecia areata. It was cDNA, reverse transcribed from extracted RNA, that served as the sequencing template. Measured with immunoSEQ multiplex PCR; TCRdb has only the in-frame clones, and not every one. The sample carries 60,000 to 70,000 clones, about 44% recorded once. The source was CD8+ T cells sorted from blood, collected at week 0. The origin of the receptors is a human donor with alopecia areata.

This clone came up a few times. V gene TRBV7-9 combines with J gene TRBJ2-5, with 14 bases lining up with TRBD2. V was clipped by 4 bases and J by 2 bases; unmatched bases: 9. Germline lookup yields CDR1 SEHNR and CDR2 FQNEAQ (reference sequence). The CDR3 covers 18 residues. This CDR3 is CASSSMGLAGAGQETQYF. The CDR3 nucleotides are TGTGCCAGCAGCTCTATGGGACTAGCGGGAGCTGGGCAAGAGACCCAGTACTTC.

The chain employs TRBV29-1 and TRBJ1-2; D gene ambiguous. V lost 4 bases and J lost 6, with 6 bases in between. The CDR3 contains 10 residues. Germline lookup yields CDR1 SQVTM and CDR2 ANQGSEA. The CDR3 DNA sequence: TGCAGCGTTGCAGGAGATGGCTACACCTTC. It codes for CSVAGDGYTF.

DNA for the CDR3: TGTGCCAGCAAAAACACCGGGGAGCTGTTTTTT. It yields the protein CASKNTGELFF. This chain connects TRBV9 to TRBJ2-2; D ambiguous. Between the trimmed V and J ends, which lost 6 bases and 2 bases, there was a span of 2 bases. The CDR3 runs to 11 residues. Per germline, CDR1 SGDLS and CDR2 YYNGEE.

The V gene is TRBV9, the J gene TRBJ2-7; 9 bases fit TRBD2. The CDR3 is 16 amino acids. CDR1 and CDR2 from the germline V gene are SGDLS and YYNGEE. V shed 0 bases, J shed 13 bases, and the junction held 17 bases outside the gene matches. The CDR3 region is CASSVDQVQREALLYF. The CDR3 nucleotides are TGTGCCAGCAGCGTAGACCAAGTTCAGCGGGAGGCCCTCCTATACTTC.

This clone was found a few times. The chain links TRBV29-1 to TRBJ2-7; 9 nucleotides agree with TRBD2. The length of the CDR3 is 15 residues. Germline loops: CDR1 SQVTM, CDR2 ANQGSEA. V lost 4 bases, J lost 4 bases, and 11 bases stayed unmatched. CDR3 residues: CSVAGSLAGQYEQYF. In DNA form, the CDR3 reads TGCAGCGTTGCAGGGAGTCTAGCGGGGCAATACGAGCAGTACTTC.